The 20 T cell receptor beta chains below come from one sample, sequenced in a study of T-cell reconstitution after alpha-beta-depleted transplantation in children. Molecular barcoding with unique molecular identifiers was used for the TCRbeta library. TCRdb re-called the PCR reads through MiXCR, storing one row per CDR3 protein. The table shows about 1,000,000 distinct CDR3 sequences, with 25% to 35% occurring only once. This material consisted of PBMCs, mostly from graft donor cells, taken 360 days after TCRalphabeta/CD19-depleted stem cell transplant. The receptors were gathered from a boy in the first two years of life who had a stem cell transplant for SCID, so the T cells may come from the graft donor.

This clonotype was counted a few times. In DNA form, the CDR3 reads TGCGCCACGCTGGGAACTGACAGGGGGGAAGAATACGAGCAGTACTTC. This encodes CATLGTDRGEEYEQYF. The rearrangement uses TRBV10-2 and TRBJ2-7, with 9 bases that match TRBD1. The CDR3 totals 16 residues. The J segment lost 4 bases and the V segment lost 10 bases, leaving 17 bases of the junction unmatched. Germline V gene sequence: CDR1 WSHSY, CDR2 SAAADI.

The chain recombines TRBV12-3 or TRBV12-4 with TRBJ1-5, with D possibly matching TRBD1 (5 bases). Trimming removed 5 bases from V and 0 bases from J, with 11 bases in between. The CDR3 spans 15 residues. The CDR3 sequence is CASSPGTVSNQPQHF. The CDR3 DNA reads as TGTGCCAGCAGTCCCGGGACTGTTAGCAATCAGCCCCAGCATTTT.

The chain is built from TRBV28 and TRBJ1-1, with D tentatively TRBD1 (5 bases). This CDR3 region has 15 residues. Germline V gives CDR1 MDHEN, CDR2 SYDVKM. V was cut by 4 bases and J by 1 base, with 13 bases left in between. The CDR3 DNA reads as TGTGCCAGCAGTTCCGGGGGTCGGGGGAACACTGAAGCTTTCTTT. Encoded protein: CASSSGGRGNTEAFF.

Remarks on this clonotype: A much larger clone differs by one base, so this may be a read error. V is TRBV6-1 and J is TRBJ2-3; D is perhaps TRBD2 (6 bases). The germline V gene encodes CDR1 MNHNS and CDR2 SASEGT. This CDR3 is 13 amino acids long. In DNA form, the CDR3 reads TGTGCCAGCAGTAGAACTAGCAAAGATACGCAGTATTTT. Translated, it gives CASSRTSKDTQYF.

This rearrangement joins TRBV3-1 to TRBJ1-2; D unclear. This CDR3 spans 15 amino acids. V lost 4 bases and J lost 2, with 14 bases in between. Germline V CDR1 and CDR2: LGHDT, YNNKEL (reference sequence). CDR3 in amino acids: CASSPSGLRNYGYTF. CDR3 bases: TGTGCCAGCAGCCCATCCGGGCTAAGAAACTATGGCTACACCTTC.

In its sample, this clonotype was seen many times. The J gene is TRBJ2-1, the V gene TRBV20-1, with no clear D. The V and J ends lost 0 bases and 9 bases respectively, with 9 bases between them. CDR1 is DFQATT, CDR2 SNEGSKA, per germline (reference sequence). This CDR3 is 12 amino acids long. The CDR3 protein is CSARDGPGEQFF. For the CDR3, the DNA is TGCAGTGCTAGAGATGGCCCGGGTGAGCAGTTCTTC.

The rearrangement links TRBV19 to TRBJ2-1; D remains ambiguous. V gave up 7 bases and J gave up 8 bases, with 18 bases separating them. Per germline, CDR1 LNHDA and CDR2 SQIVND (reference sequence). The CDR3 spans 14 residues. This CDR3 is CASTIRASLDEQFF. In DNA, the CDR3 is TGTGCCAGTACCATTCGGGCTAGTTTGGATGAGCAGTTCTTC.

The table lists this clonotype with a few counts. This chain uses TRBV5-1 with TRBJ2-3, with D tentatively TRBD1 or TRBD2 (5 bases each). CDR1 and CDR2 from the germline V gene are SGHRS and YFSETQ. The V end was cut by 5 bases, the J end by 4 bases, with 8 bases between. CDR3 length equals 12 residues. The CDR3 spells CASRGVADTQYF. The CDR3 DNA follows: TGCGCCAGCAGGGGGGTAGCAGATACGCAGTATTTT.

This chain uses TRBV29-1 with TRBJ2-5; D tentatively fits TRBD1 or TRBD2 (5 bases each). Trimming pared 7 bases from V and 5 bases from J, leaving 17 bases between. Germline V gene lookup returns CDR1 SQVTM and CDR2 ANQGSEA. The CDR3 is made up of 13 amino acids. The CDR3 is CSARGLSGETQYF. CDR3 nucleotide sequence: TGCAGCGCCCGGGGCCTCAGTGGGGAGACCCAGTACTTC.

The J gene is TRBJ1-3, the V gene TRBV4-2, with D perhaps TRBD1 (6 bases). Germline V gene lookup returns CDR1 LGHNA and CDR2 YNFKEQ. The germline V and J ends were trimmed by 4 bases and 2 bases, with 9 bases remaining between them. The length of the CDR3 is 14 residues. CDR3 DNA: TGTGCCAGCAGCCGGGGGGCGCCTGGAAACACCATATATTTT. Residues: CASSRGAPGNTIYF.

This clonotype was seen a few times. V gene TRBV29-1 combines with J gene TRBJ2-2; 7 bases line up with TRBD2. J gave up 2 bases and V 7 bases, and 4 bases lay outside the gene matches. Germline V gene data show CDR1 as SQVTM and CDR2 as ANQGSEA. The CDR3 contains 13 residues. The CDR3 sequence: CSAGTTNTGELFF. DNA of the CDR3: TGCAGCGCCGGGACTACCAACACCGGGGAGCTGTTTTTT.

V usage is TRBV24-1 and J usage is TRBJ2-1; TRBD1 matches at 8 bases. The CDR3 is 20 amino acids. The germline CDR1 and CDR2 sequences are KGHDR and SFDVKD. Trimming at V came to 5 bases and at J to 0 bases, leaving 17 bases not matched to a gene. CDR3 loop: CATSGTLGLQGGSSYNEQFF. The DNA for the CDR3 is TGTGCCACCAGTGGTACCTTGGGCTTACAGGGGGGTAGCTCCTACAATGAGCAGTTCTTC.

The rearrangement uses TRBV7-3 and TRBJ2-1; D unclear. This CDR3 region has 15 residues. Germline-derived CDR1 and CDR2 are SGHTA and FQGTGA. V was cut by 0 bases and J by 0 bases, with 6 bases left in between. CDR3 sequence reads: CASSLTLVSYNEQFF. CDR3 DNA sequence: TGTGCCAGCAGCTTAACGCTGGTCTCCTACAATGAGCAGTTCTTC. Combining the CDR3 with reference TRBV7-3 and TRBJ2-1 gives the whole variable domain GAGVSQTPSNKVTEKGKYVELRCDPISGHTALYWYRQSLGQGPEFLIYFQGTGAADDSGLPNDRFFAVRPEGSVSTLKIQRTERGDSAVYLCASSLTLVSYNEQFFGPGTRLTVL.

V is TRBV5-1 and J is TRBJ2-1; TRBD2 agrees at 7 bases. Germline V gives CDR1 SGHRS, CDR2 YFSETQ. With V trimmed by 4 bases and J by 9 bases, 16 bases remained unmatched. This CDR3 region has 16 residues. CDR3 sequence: CASSRGLSRFEGEQFF. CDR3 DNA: TGCGCCAGCAGCCGGGGACTAAGTCGTTTCGAAGGTGAGCAGTTCTTC.

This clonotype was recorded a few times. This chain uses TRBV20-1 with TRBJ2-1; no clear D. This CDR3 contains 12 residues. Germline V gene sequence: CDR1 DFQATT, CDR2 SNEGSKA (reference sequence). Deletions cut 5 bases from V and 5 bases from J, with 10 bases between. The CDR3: CSARRTHNEQFF. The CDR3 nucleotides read TGCAGTGCTCGGCGGACCCACAATGAGCAGTTCTTC.

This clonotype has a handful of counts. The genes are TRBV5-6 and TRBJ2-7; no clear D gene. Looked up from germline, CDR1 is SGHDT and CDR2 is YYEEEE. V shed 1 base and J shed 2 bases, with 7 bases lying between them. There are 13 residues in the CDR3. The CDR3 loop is CASSLMYPYEQYF. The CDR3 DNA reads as TGTGCCAGCAGCTTGATGTACCCCTACGAGCAGTACTTC.

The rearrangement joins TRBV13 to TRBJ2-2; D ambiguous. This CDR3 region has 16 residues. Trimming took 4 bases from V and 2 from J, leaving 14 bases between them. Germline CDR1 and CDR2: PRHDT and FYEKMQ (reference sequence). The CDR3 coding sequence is TGTGCCAGCAGCTCACCGAACTCCCTAAACACCGGGGAGCTGTTTTTT. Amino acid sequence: CASSSPNSLNTGELFF. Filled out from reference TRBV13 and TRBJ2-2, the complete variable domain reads AAGVIQSPRHLIKEKRETATLKCYPIPRHDTVYWYQQGPGQDPQFLISFYEKMQSDKGSIPDRFSAQQFSDYHSELNMSSLELGDSALYFCASSSPNSLNTGELFFGEGSRLTVL.

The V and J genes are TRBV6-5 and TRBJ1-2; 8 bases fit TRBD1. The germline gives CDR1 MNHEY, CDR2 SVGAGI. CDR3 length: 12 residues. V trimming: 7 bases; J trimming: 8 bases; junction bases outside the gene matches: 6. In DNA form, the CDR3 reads TGTGCCAGCACCCGACAGGGGAGAGGCTACACCTTC. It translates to CASTRQGRGYTF.

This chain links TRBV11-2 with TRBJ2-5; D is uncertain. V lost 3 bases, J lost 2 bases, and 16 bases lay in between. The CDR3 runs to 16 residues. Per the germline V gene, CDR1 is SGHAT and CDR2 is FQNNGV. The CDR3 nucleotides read TGTGCCAGCAGCTTTGTAACGTCAGGTCTACAAGAGACCCAGTACTTC. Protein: CASSFVTSGLQETQYF.

CDR3 DNA: TGTGCCAGCAGTTATACCCGTTTGGCCGCGGCGGACAATGAGCAGTTCTTC. It is translated as CASSYTRLAAADNEQFF. The J gene is TRBJ2-1, the V gene TRBV6-5; no reliable D call. Trimming took off 3 bases at V and 5 bases at J, with 20 bases between the two ends. The CDR3 consists of 17 residues. Germline assignment: CDR1 MNHEY and CDR2 SVGAGI.